This T cell receptor beta chain was sequenced in a study of OX40 agonist ivuxolimab in advanced cancers. Background on the study: Eligibility admitted prior anti-PD-1, anti-PD-L1 or anti-CTLA-4 therapy; about 39% had some.

In the case of this clone: Its antigen is unknown.

People who had autoimmune disease history or systemic immunosuppression were excluded. Trimming pared 0 bases from V and 2 bases from J, leaving 9 bases between. The CDR3 length is 15 residues. The germline V gene has CDR1 SGHNT and CDR2 YYREEE (reference sequence). Study results and caveats: Individuals who were partial responders at 0.1-3.0 mg/kg had clonal expansion that ranked among the lowest. Expanded clones were, on average, more numerous among CD8+ T cells than CD4+.

TCRdb keeps only in-frame clones here, not all; method: immunoSEQ multiplex PCR. The table has some 9,300 clones, approximately 63% seen once. The sequence was collected from an adult with an advanced solid tumor such as melanoma, head and neck, liver or kidney cancer. This chain uses TRBV5-4 with TRBJ2-1; D might be TRBD2 (5 bases). The starting material was CD4+ or CD8+ T cells sorted from blood, obtained in a trial of the OX40 agonist ivuxolimab. The CDR3 nucleotides are TGTGCCAGCAGCTTGGGCAGCGGACCCTACAATGAGCAGTTCTTC. Amino acids: CASSLGSGPYNEQFF.